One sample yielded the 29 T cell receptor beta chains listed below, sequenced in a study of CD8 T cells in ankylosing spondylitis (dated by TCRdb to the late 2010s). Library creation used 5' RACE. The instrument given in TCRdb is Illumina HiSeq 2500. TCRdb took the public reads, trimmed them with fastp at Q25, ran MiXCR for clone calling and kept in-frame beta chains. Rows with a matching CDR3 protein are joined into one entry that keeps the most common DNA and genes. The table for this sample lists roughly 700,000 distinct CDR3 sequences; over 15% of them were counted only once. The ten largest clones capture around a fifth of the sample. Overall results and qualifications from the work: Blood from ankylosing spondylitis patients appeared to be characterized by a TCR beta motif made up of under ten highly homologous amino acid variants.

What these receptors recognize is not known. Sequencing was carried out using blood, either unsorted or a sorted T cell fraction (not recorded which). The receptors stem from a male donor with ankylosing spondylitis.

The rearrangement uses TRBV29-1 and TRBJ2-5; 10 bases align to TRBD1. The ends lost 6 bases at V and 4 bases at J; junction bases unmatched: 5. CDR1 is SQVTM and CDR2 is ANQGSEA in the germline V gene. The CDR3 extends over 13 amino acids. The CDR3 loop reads CSVRQGAAETQYF. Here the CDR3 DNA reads TGCAGCGTGCGACAGGGGGCGGCAGAGACCCAGTACTTC.

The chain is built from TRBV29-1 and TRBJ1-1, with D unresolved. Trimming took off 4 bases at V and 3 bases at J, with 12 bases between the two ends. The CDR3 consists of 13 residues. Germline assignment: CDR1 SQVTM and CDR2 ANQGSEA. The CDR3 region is CSVVPHGDTEAFF. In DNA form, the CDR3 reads TGCAGCGTTGTCCCCCACGGTGACACTGAAGCTTTCTTT.

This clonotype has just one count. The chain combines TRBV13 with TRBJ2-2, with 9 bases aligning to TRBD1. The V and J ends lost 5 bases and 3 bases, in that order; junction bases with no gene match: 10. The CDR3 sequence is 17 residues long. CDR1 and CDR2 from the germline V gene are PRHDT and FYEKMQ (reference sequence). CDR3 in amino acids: CASSTSDRGVYTGELFF. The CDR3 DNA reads TGTGCCAGCAGCACCAGCGACAGGGGGGTGTACACCGGGGAGCTGTTTTTT.

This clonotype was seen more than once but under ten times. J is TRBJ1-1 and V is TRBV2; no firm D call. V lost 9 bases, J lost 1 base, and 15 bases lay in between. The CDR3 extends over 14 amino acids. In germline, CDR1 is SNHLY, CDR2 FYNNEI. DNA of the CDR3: TGTGCCAGTGCTCTACAGTCAGAGAACACTGAAGCTTTCTTT. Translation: CASALQSENTEAFF.

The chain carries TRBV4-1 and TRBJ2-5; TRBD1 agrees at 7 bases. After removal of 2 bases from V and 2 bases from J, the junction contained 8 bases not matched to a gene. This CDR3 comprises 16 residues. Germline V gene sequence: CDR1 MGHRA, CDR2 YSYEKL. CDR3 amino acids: CASSQHIRDRQETQYF. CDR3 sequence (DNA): TGCGCCAGCAGCCAACATATCCGGGACAGACAAGAGACCCAGTACTTC.

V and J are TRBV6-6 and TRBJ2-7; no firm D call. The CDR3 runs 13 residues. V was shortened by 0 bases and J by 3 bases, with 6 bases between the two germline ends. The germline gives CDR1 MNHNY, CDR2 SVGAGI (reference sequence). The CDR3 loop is CASSYSKDYEQYF. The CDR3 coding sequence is TGTGCCAGCAGTTACTCGAAGGACTACGAGCAGTACTTC.

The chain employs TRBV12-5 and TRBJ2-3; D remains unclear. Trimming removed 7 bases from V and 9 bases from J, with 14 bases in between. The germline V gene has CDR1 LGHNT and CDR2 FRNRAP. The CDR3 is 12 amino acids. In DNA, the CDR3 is TGTGCTAGTGCCCCAGGAGACGGCACGCAGTATTTT. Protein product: CASAPGDGTQYF.

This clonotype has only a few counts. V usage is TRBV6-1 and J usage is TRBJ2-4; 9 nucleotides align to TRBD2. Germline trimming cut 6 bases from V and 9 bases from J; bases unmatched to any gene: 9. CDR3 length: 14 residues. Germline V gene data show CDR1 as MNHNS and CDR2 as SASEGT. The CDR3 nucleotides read TGTGCCAGCAGACCCAGCGGGGGGCGAGGCATTCAGTACTTC. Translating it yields CASRPSGGRGIQYF.

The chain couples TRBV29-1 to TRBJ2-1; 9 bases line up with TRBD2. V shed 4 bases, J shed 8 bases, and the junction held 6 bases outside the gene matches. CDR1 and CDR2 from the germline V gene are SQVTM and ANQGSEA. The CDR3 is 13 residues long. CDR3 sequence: CSVVAGDRDEQFF. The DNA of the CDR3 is TGCAGCGTTGTAGCGGGAGATAGGGATGAGCAGTTCTTC.

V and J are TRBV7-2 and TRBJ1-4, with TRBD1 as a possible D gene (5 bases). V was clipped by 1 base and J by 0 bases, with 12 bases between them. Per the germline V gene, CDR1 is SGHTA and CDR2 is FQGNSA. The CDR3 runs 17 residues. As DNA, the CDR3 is TGTGCCAGCAGCTTAGTGTGGGGCCCTGCAACTAATGAAAAACTGTTTTTT. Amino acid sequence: CASSLVWGPATNEKLFF. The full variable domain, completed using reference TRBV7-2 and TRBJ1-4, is GAGVSQSPSNKVTEKGKDVELRCDPISGHTALYWYRQSLGQGLEFLIYFQGNSAPDKSGLPSDRFSAERTGGSVSTLTIQRTQQEDSAVYLCASSLVWGPATNEKLFFGSGTQLSVL.

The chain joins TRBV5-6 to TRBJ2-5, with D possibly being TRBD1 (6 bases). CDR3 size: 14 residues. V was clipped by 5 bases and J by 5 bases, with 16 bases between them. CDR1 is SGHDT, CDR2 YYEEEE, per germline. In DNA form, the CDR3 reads TGTGCCAGCAGTCCGCAGGGGACGGCCGAGACCCAGTACTTC. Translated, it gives CASSPQGTAETQYF.

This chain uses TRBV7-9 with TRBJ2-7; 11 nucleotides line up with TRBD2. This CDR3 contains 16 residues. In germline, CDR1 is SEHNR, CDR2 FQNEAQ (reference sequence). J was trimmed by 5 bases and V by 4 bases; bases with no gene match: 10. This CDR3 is CASSYLASGRSNEQYF. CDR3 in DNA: TGTGCCAGCAGCTACTTAGCTAGCGGGAGGAGCAACGAGCAGTACTTC.

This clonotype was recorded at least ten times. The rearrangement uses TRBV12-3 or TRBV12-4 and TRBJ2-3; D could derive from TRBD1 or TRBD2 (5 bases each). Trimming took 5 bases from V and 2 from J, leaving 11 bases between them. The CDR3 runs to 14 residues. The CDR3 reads CASSPKGPTDTQYF. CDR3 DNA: TGTGCCAGCAGTCCTAAGGGACCCACAGATACGCAGTATTTT.

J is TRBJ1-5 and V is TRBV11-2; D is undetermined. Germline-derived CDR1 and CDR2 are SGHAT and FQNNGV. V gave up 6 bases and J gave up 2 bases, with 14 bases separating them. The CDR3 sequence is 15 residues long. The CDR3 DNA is TGTGCCAGCAGAGCTCAGGCAGGAGGCAATCAGCCCCAGCATTTT. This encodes CASRAQAGGNQPQHF.

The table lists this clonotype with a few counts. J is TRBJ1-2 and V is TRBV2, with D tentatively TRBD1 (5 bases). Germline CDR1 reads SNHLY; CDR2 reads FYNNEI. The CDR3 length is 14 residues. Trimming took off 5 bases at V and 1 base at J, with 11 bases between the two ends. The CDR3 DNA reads TGTGCCAGCAGTCAGGGACGGATTAACTATGGCTACACCTTC. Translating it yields CASSQGRINYGYTF.

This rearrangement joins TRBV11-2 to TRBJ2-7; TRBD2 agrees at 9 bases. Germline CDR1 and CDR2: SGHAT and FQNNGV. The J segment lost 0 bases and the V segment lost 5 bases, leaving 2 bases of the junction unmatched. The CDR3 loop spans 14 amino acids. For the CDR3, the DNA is TGTGCCAGCAGCATTAGCGGGGGCTCCTACGAGCAGTACTTC. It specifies CASSISGGSYEQYF. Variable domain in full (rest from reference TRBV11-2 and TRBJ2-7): EAGVAQSPRYKIIEKRQSVAFWCNPISGHATLYWYQQILGQGPKLLIQFQNNGVVDDSQLPKDRFSAERLKGVDSTLKIQPAKLEDSAVYLCASSISGGSYEQYFGPGTRLTVT.

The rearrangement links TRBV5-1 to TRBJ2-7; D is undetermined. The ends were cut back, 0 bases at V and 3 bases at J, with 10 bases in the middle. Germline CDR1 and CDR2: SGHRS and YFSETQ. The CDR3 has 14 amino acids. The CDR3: CASSLAEGIYEQYF. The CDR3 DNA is TGCGCCAGCAGCTTGGCCGAAGGGATCTACGAGCAGTACTTC.

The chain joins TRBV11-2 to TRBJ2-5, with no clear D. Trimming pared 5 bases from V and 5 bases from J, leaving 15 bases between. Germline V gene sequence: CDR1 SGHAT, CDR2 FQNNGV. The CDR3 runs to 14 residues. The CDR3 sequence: CASSLRVPTETQYF. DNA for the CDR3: TGTGCCAGCAGCCTACGGGTCCCCACTGAGACCCAGTACTTC.

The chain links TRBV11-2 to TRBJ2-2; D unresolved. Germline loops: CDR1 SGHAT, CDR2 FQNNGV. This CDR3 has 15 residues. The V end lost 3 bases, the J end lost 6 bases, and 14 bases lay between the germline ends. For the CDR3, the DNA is TGTGCCAGCAGCTTTCTGGATTTAGGAGCCGGGGAGCTGTTTTTT. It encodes CASSFLDLGAGELFF.

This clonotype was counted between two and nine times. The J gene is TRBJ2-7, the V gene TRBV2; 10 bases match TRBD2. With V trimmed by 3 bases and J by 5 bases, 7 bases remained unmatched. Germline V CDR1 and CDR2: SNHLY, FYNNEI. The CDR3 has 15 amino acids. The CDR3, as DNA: TGTGCCAGCAGTGATAGGCTAGCGGGAGTGGACGAGCAGTACTTC. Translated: CASSDRLAGVDEQYF.

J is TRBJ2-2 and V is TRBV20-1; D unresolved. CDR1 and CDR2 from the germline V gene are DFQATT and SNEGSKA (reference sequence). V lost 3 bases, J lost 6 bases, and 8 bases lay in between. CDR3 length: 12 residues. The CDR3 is CSARVDAGELFF. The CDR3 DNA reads TGCAGTGCTAGGGTGGATGCCGGGGAGCTGTTTTTT.

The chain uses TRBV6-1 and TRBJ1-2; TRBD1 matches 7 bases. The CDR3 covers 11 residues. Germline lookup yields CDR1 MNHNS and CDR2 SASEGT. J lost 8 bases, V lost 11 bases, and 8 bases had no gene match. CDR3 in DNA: TGTGCCGGCCGGACAGGCTGGGGCTACACCTTC. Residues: CAGRTGWGYTF.

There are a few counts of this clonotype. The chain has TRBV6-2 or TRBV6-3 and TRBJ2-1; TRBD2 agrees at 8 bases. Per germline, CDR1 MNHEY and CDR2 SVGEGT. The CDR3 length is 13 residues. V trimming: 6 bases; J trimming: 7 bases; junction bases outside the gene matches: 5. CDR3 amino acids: CASRGLAPNEQFF. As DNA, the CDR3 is TGTGCCAGCAGAGGACTAGCACCGAATGAGCAGTTCTTC.

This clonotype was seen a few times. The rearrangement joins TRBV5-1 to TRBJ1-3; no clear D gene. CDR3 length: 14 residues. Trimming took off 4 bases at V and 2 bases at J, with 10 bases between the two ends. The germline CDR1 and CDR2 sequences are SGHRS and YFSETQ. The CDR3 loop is CASSEPGPGNTIYF. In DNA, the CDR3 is TGCGCCAGCAGCGAACCTGGTCCTGGAAACACCATATATTTT.

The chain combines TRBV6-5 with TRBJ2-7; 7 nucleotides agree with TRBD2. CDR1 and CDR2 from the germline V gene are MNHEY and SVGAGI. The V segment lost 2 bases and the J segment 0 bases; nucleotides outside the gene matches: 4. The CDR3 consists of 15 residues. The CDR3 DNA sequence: TGTGCCAGCAGTTACAAAGGACTAGACTCCTACGAGCAGTACTTC. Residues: CASSYKGLDSYEQYF.

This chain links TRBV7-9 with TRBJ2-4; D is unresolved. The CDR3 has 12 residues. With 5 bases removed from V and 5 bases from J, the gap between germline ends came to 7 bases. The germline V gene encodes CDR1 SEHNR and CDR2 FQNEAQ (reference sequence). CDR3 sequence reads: CASSHNQNIQYF. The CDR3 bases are TGTGCCAGCAGCCACAACCAAAACATTCAGTACTTC.

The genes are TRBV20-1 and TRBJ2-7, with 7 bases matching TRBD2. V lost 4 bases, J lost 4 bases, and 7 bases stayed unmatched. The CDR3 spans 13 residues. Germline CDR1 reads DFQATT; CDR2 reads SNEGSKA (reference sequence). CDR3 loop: CSATTGGGYEQYF. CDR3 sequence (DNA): TGCAGTGCTACGACCGGCGGGGGATACGAGCAGTACTTC.

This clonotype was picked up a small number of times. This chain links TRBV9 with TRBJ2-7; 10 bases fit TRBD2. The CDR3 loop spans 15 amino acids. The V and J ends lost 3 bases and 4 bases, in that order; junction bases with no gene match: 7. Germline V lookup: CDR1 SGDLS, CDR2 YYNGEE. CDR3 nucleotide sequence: TGTGCCAGCAGCGAGACAGCGGGAGGGACGTACGAGCAGTACTTC. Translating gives CASSETAGGTYEQYF.

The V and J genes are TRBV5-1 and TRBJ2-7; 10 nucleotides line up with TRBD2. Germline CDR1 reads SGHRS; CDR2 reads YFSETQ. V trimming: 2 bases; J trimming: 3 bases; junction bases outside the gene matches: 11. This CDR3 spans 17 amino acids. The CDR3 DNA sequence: TGCGCCAGCAGCTTTTGGGCTAGCGGGAGTGGGCTCTACGAGCAGTACTTC. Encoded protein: CASSFWASGSGLYEQYF. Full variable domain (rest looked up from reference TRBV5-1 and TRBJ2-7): KAGVTQTPRYLIKTRGQQVTLSCSPISGHRSVSWYQQTPGQGLQFLFEYFSETQRNKGNFPGRFSGRQFSNSRSEMNVSTLELGDSALYLCASSFWASGSGLYEQYFGPGTRLTVT.